The clone carrying this T cell receptor (beta chain) appeared a few times. The target antigen is unknown. The data belong to a study of response to subunit inactivated influenza vaccine. After removal of 0 bases from V and 6 bases from J, the junction contained 1 base not matched to a gene. CDR3 length: 13 amino acids. CDR1 is SGHTA, CDR2 FQGTGA, per germline. TCRdb called the RT-PCR reads again in MiXCR, with one record for every CDR3 protein. This sample has 800,000 or so distinct CDR3 sequences, with about 20% found just once. Whole-study results and caveats: The authors suggested that every seasonal influenza vaccination recruits few new T cells.

The chain recombines TRBV7-3 with TRBJ1-1; TRBD1 agrees at 7 bases. The starting material was PBMCs from blood, obtained roughly 5 days after vaccination. This TCR derives from a man aged 45-65 years who received an inactivated influenza vaccine. Written as DNA, the CDR3 is TGTGCCAGCAGCTTAACAGGACAGGCTGAAGCTTTCTTT. Translating it yields CASSLTGQAEAFF.